This TCR beta chain came from a study of cytomegalovirus exposure and HLA in healthy donors (dated by TCRdb to 2016 to 2017). Context from the whole study: According to an earlier analysis of a few hundred of the donors, about 180 million T cells yielded some 120 million unique TCR beta sequences and 250 to 350 Gb of sequence data. An early release covering roughly 640 HLA-typed donors comprised 250 to 350 gigabases of sequencing data and roughly 86 million unique TCR sequences. Of the roughly 420 genotyped donors, 75% to 85% were placed in the genetic ancestry cluster associated with self-reported Caucasian donors. The aim of the study was to test whether cataloging public T cell receptors could identify signatures of past pathogen exposure. The study used immunosequencing to profile the T cell repertoires of 600 to 850 subjects and linked those repertoires to cytomegalovirus serostatus. Besides the first cohort of 666 subjects, a separate validation cohort made up of 120 different subjects was used. High-throughput TCR immunosequencing, statistical association of individual TCRs with disease status, and machine learning were combined to predict cytomegalovirus infection status. A later analysis re-examined previously published TCR beta repertoires from 600 to 700 donors and added high-resolution HLA genotyping to investigate patterns of TCR occurrence. In the later analysis, no new phenotypic data were used to find candidate immune exposures; instead, reliance was placed on TCR beta sequences and their occurrence across donors. In an earlier analysis of roughly 580 of the donors, high-throughput TCR beta sequencing was used to judge whether each TCR beta V gene segment behaved as functional or pseudogenic. Donor age, sex, ethnicity and CMV serostatus were compiled together with the repertoire data. A later genetic analysis used genome-wide SNP genotypes for about three fifths of the 666 donors, treating that subset as a discovery cohort. All discovery cohort repertoires had been generated on a single sequencing platform. HLA typing covered class I and class II loci at four-digit resolution. The number of typed donors differed by locus: roughly 629-630 for A, B, C, DRB1 and DQB1; approximately 520 for DQA1; some 610 for DPA1; and roughly 490 for DPB1. About five DR-DQ haplotypes were handled as single units for association and clustering, since linkage in the cohort was strong. Among a few hundred genotyped donors of the cohort, an average of around 240,000 unique TCR beta nucleotide sequences were sequenced per donor, roughly 18% of them non-productive.

Libraries were made using the immunoSEQ multiplex PCR assay. The multiplex PCR relied on a mix of 60 forward primers for TCR Vbeta segments and 13 reverse primers for TCR Jbeta segments. The CDR3 region of rearranged TCR beta genes was amplified from genomic DNA by a multiplex PCR assay. Amplified TCR beta libraries were sequenced as 87-base-pair reads on the Illumina HiSeq System. Per the source publication's procedure: In a later analysis, approximately 74 million unique TCR beta chains were counted across the approximately 640 repertoires, and roughly 11 million of these chains were shared by at least two donors. Raw reads were error-corrected and collapsed into unique sequences by a nearest-neighbor algorithm in which closely related sequences were merged to remove PCR and sequencing errors. Alignment of CDR3 sequences to IMGT reference sequences was used to assign V, D and J gene segments. For a sequence to be retained, a match of at least six nucleotides to both a V gene segment and a J gene segment was required. A rearrangement counted as productive if the CDR3 had no stop codons and remained in frame with V and J, and every other rearrangement counted as non-productive. Following IMGT convention, CDR3 was defined as the stretch from the second conserved V-encoded cysteine to the conserved J-encoded phenylalanine. In an earlier analysis of more than 550 of the donors, sequences lacking an unambiguous match to a single V gene segment were excluded. An earlier analysis of 587 of the donors called V segments functional above 56.7% productive rearrangements and segregating when the between-donor standard deviation exceeded 5%. A statistical classification framework was built to diagnose cytomegalovirus status from the catalog of TCR beta chain sequences. A later analysis assigned V and J genes by comparing TCR nucleotide sequences with IMGT/GENE-DB human TR gene sequences. In a later analysis, CDR3 sequences and most-parsimonious VDJ recombination scenarios were assigned using the TCRdist pipeline. A later analysis defined each TCR beta chain by its CDR3 amino acid sequence plus V-gene family, and excluded reads lacking a unique V-gene family. A later analysis removed 600 or so highly shared, low-generation-probability nucleotide sequences to deal with suspected cross-contamination and a sequencing artifact. In a later analysis, a clonal expansion index was calculated for each public chain from normalized within-repertoire ranks of inferred template counts. Generation probabilities in a later analysis came from a VDJ recombination model fitted to out-of-frame rearrangements, and those results were checked against IGoR. Hypergeometric tests were used in a later analysis to score TCR-TCR, TCR-HLA and TCR-CMV co-occurrence, with a repertoire-size bias correction applied to the TCR pairs. To estimate false discovery rates, a later analysis permuted the HLA or CMV assignments 20 times. In a later analysis, co-occurring TCRs were grouped using DBSCAN, and TCRdist sequence similarity was added for clustering within HLA-allele-positive subsets. Repertoires with fewer than 30,000 or more than 120,000 public chains, plus five repertoires with anomalous nucleotide sharing, were excluded from co-occurrence clustering. What TCRdb holds here is the immuneACCESS table cut down to in-frame rearrangements. Part of the clones is not present; checked against another copy, under half of the missing clones reflect an unresolved V gene, and the others are unexplained. The DNA gave D and trimming, while V, J and clone size come from that table. The sample table shows about 120,000 clones, and around 75% are seen once. Clones ranked in the top ten supply more than 3% of the sample.

V is cut back by 6 bases and J by 12 bases, with 8 bases in the junction unmatched. Its CDR3 holds 11 amino acids, cysteine through phenylalanine. CDR3 DNA only is kept here, 33 bases in frame from base 1. According to the germline V gene, CDR1 reads MNHEY and CDR2 reads SVGAGI. General findings and caveats noted by the study authors: Presence/absence analyses assumed roughly uniform sequencing depth across donors, an assumption that may not hold. A later analysis found that HLA-associated TCR beta chains were more clonally expanded and had lower generation probabilities than equally common non-associated chains. Most TCR sequences were observed very rarely across donors, whereas some public TCRs were present in many individuals. Linkage disequilibrium might explain the correlated functional status among segregating V segments, but an unknown experimental factor could not be excluded. In both the original and validation cohorts, the classifier was reported to diagnose cytomegalovirus status with high specificity and sensitivity. This cohort had only TCR beta chains sequenced, and the lack of alpha or paired-chain data limited which features could be detected. It was suggested by the authors that the approach could potentially be generalized to other disease states and immunological phenotypes. In a later analysis, several top co-occurrence clusters were reported to appear linked to parvovirus B19, influenza, CMV and Epstein-Barr virus. A further reported finding was that TCR beta sequences accurately predicted the HLA-A and HLA-B alleles for most subjects in the first cohort. The only immune exposure information available for the cohort was CMV serostatus. A later analysis associated about 16,000 TCR beta sequences with specific HLA alleles at a false discovery rate of 0.05. When HLA alleles, especially DR and DQ, strongly co-occurred, TCR associations were difficult to assign to individual alleles. Three of the identified cytomegalovirus-associated TCR beta chains were confirmed in vitro to be specific for cytomegalovirus antigens. Some IMGT-functional V segments, including TRBV6-2 and TRBV6-3, could not be distinguished by the 87-base-pair reads and were therefore excluded. A group of highly shared sequence variants was considered likely to be a technical artifact of the sequencing pipeline. The earlier analysis of approximately 540 of the donors excluded approximately 17 rarely observed V segments, including chromosome 9 orphons, because counts were too low. Most CMV-associated TCR beta chains appeared to be HLA-restricted in a later analysis, and the HLA associations seemed to be driven largely by CMV exposure. A later analysis found that TCR association rates varied across HLA loci, with DRB1 alleles showing the most associated TCRs and HLA-C alleles the fewest. V-gene and J-gene trimming of TCR beta chains was associated with a missense DCLRE1C variant in a later genetic analysis, and the association was replicated in an independent cohort. Broadly in line with IMGT annotations, most TCR beta V segments showed up in productive rearrangements about 90% or about 30% of the time in an earlier analysis of around 550 of the donors. The study gave a list of 150 to 200 TCR beta chains associated with cytomegalovirus. Compared with the approximately 670-donor mean, donors in an Asian-associated ancestry cluster had fewer N-insertions in productive TCRs, according to a later genetic analysis. Because HLA typing was unavailable for some donors at each locus, only the typed subset was used in association tests.

As regards this clone: Its target antigen remains unknown. Base qualities are not provided; no much larger clone lies one nucleotide away.

The cohort was made up of roughly 670 healthy bone marrow donors. At the time of sampling, every cohort member was nominally healthy, though immune exposures that went unrecorded were likely present. The donor tested CMV seronegative, placing the donor among the 350 to 400 seronegative members of the cohort. Every donor gave a peripheral blood sample, and the peripheral blood mononuclear cells from that sample were used for TCR beta sequencing. The Qiagen DNeasy Blood Extraction Kit was used to extract genomic DNA from the blood cell samples. Sequenced input: PBMCs. This clonotype was obtained from a woman between 50 and 59 years old in good health and CMV-seronegative. Recombination linked TRBV6-5 to TRBJ2-7; 7 middle bases align to TRBD1. The CDR3: CASSPGTVPYF. Here is the DNA: TGTGCCAGCAGCCCCGGGACAGTTCCGTACTTC.